This TCR beta chain was obtained from a study of immune evolution from preneoplasia to lung adenocarcinoma. Broader study findings: Later-stage lesions appeared to have more T cells, more diversity, less clonality.

The protocol was immunoSEQ multiplex PCR, while the TCRdb copy is restricted to in-frame clones and leaves out a portion. This sample has over 6,000 clones, with about 81% found just once. CDR1 and CDR2 (germline): ENHRY, SYGVKD. The CDR3 is made up of 17 amino acids. V gave up 3 bases and J gave up 5 bases; unmatched junction bases: 14. In regard to this clone: Its antigen remains unknown.

The sequencing input was FFPE invasive lung adenocarcinoma tissue. The chain couples TRBV10-3 to TRBJ2-5; 8 bases are shared with TRBD1. The TCR sequence derives from a person aged 45 to 59 with lung adenocarcinoma. CDR3 bases: TGTGCCATCAGTGAAGGTGGAAACAGGGGGTTCGGTGAGACCCAGTACTTC. It encodes CAISEGGNRGFGETQYF.